The rows below give T cell receptor beta chains drawn from one sample of a study of cytomegalovirus exposure and HLA in healthy donors. Data came from immunoSEQ multiplex PCR; TCRdb stores just in-frame clones and leaves some out. The table records some 73,000 clones, approximately 90% of them present only once. The material sequenced was PBMCs. These receptors all come from a woman aged 18-30 years in good health and CMV-seropositive. CDR3s include the opening cysteine and the closing phenylalanine or tryptophan. A D gene is named only where the DNA matches it firmly. Clone size, where shown, is once, few, many, or a class for clones that have expanded.

D	V	J	size	CDR3	DNA
-	TRBV28	TRBJ2-7	once	CASSKRDRYYEQYF	TGTGCCAGCAGTAAACGTGACAGATACTACGAGCAGTACTTC
-	TRBV29-1	TRBJ2-7	-	CSVTIRDLSYEQYF	TGCAGCGTGACGATCCGGGACTTATCCTACGAGCAGTACTTC
TRBD2	TRBV6-5	TRBJ2-5	-	CASSYSNLREGTQYF	TGTGCCAGCAGTTACTCGAATTTGCGGGAGGGGACCCAGTACTTC
-	TRBV5-1	TRBJ2-2	-	CASSASRGGNTGELFF	TGCGCCAGCAGCGCCTCTCGGGGAGGTAACACCGGGGAGCTGTTTTTT
-	TRBV9	TRBJ2-7	-	CASSVGPQTYEQYF	TGTGCCAGCAGCGTGGGGCCCCAAACCTACGAGCAGTACTTC
-	TRBV19	TRBJ1-1	once	CASSPTLLSHGTEAFF	TGTGCCAGTAGTCCAACGCTATTATCCCACGGCACTGAAGCTTTCTTT
TRBD1	TRBV5-4	TRBJ2-7	-	CASSLGGQGAYEQYF	TGTGCCAGCAGCTTGGGAGGACAGGGGGCCTACGAGCAGTACTTC
TRBD1	TRBV6-6	TRBJ1-4	-	CASSRGQGNEKLFF	TGTGCCAGCAGCCGGGGACAGGGAAATGAAAAACTGTTTTTT
-	TRBV4-3	TRBJ1-2	-	CASSQGVGESEGYTF	TGCGCCAGCAGCCAAGGGGTTGGGGAGTCGGAAGGCTACACCTTC
-	TRBV7-2	TRBJ1-2	-	CASSSDVSAARYGYTF	TGTGCCAGCAGCTCTGACGTTTCGGCGGCGCGCTATGGCTACACCTTC
TRBD2	TRBV7-9	TRBJ2-1	-	CASSLGLAAESYNEQFF	TGTGCCAGCAGCTTGGGACTAGCGGCGGAGAGCTACAATGAGCAGTTCTTC
-	TRBV4-1	TRBJ2-3	-	CASRGGGTDTQYF	TGCGCCAGTAGGGGCGGGGGCACAGATACGCAGTATTTT
-	TRBV6-5	TRBJ2-5	-	CASSPTLQETQYF	TGTGCCAGCAGCCCTACTTTACAAGAGACCCAGTACTTC
TRBD2	TRBV4-1	TRBJ2-7	few	CASSPSNIAGSYEQYF	TGCGCCAGCAGCCCCTCAAACATAGCGGGATCCTACGAGCAGTACTTC
TRBD2	TRBV5-6	TRBJ2-1	-	CASSLAGLAAEEQFF	TGTGCCAGCAGCTTGGCGGGACTAGCCGCGGAGGAGCAGTTCTTC
TRBD1	TRBV4-2	TRBJ1-1	-	CASSPGQGSNTEAFF	TGTGCCAGCAGCCCGGGACAGGGCTCAAACACTGAAGCTTTCTTT
-	TRBV7-6	TRBJ2-1	-	CASSFDTGTFPNEQFF	TGTGCCAGCAGCTTCGATACCGGGACATTTCCGAATGAGCAGTTCTTC
TRBD1	TRBV2	TRBJ2-5	-	CASTGQGAETQYF	TGTGCCAGCACGGGACAGGGGGCCGAGACCCAGTACTTC
-	TRBV2	TRBJ2-1	-	CASRLGQKSRQLIF	TGTGCCAGCAGGCTAGGACAAAAATCCCGACAGCTCATCTTC
TRBD2	TRBV27	TRBJ2-1	-	CASSLSGSSYNEQFF	TGTGCCAGCAGTCTTAGCGGGAGCTCCTACAATGAGCAGTTCTTC
-	TRBV21-1	TRBJ1-1	-	CASSTTRDRSQHEAFF	TGTGCCAGCAGCACCACCAGGGACAGGTCACAACATGAAGCTTTCTTT
TRBD1	TRBV18	TRBJ2-5	-	CASSPPGQGSGETQYF	TGTGCCAGCTCACCACCGGGACAGGGGAGCGGCGAGACCCAGTACTTC
TRBD1	TRBV5-6	TRBJ1-1	once	CASSPRQGWDTEAFF	TGTGCCAGCAGCCCCCGACAGGGGTGGGACACTGAAGCTTTCTTT
-	TRBV5-6	TRBJ2-7	few	CASSFLESSYEQYF	TGTGCCAGCAGCTTCCTAGAGAGCTCCTACGAGCAGTACTTC
TRBD1	TRBV19	TRBJ2-7	-	CASSGTGWVYEQYF	TGTGCCAGTAGTGGGACAGGGTGGGTCTACGAGCAGTACTTC
-	TRBV11-1	TRBJ2-5	once	CASSLRKRNQETQYF	TGTGCCAGCAGCTTACGGAAGCGAAACCAAGAGACCCAGTACTTC
TRBD1	TRBV7-9	TRBJ2-1	-	CASRAPGQIYNEQFF	TGTGCCAGCAGGGCCCCGGGACAGATATACAATGAGCAGTTCTTC
TRBD1	TRBV29-1	TRBJ1-4	once	CSASQTGVNEKLFF	TGCAGCGCCAGCCAAACAGGGGTTAATGAAAAACTGTTTTTT
TRBD2	TRBV19	TRBJ2-1	-	CASTDGLALHEQFF	TGTGCCAGTACTGACGGACTAGCGCTTCATGAGCAGTTCTTC
TRBD2	TRBV7-8	TRBJ2-2	-	CASRRPGLAYTGELFF	TGTGCCAGCAGAAGACCGGGACTAGCTTATACCGGGGAGCTGTTTTTT
-	TRBV5-1	TRBJ2-7	-	CASSFNQGGYEQYF	TGCGCCAGCAGCTTTAATCAGGGAGGCTACGAGCAGTACTTC
TRBD1	TRBV5-1	TRBJ2-5	-	CASSPSTGTGVPYF	TGCGCCAGCAGCCCCTCGACCGGGACAGGAGTCCCGTACTTC
-	TRBV6-4	TRBJ1-4	-	CATRRGVGDEKLFF	TGTGCCACTCGCCGAGGCGTAGGAGACGAAAAACTGTTTTTT
-	TRBV27	TRBJ2-3	-	CASSPTVDTQYF	TGTGCCAGCAGTCCGACAGTGGATACGCAGTATTTT
TRBD1	TRBV7-9	TRBJ2-3	-	CASSGTGVTDTQYF	TGTGCCAGCAGCGGGACAGGGGTGACAGATACGCAGTATTTT
-	TRBV2	TRBJ2-7	-	CASRGPSQGASYEQYF	TGTGCCAGCAGGGGTCCTAGTCAAGGGGCCAGCTACGAGCAGTACTTC
-	TRBV28	TRBJ2-7	once	CASSVSSARKYF	TGTGCCAGCAGTGTCTCTAGCGCAAGGAAGTACTTC
TRBD2	TRBV4-2	TRBJ2-2	few	CASSQESGGAGELFF	TGTGCCAGCAGCCAAGAAAGCGGGGGGGCCGGGGAGCTGTTTTTT
-	TRBV19	TRBJ1-2	-	CASSTAIGANYGYTF	TGTGCCAGTAGTACCGCCATAGGGGCTAACTATGGCTACACCTTC
-	TRBV4-1	TRBJ2-2	-	CASSQRTVGTQTAGELFF	TGCGCCAGCAGCCAACGGACAGTAGGGACCCAGACGGCCGGGGAGCTGTTTTTT
TRBD1	TRBV6-1	TRBJ2-2	-	CASSDRDRGRTVGELFF	TGTGCCAGCAGTGACAGAGACAGGGGGCGAACGGTCGGGGAGCTGTTTTTT
-	TRBV28	TRBJ2-7	-	CASLPGHFILDTYEQYF	TGTGCCAGCTTGCCGGGACACTTTATCCTAGATACCTACGAGCAGTACTTC
-	TRBV10-3	TRBJ2-2	-	CAISELSSGELFF	TGTGCCATCAGTGAGCTCTCTTCCGGGGAGCTGTTTTTT
-	TRBV27	TRBJ1-5	-	CASSSLNQPQHF	TGTGCCAGCAGTTCCCTCAATCAGCCCCAGCATTTT
-	TRBV27	TRBJ2-7	-	CASSGGPGRQSSYEQYF	TGTGCCAGCAGTGGGGGCCCCGGCAGGCAGAGCTCCTACGAGCAGTACTTC
TRBD1	TRBV6-6	TRBJ2-2	-	CASQTGTGTGELFF	TGTGCCAGCCAGACCGGGACAGGCACCGGGGAGCTGTTTTTT
-	TRBV6-4	TRBJ1-5	-	CASSVEGGGNQPQHF	TGTGCCAGCAGTGTAGAGGGGGGGGGCAATCAGCCCCAGCATTTT
-	TRBV6-1	TRBJ2-1	-	CASSQNNEQFF	TGTGCCAGCAGCCAAAACAATGAGCAGTTCTTC
TRBD2	TRBV6-4	TRBJ2-1	-	CASSTSGGANNEQFF	TGTGCCAGCAGCACTAGCGGGGGGGCCAACAATGAGCAGTTCTTC
-	TRBV5-4	TRBJ2-7	-	CASTTQGRDEQYF	TGTGCCAGCACCACACAGGGCCGCGACGAGCAGTACTTC
TRBD1	TRBV27	TRBJ1-6	-	CASSPGTDNSPLHF	TGTGCCAGCAGTCCCGGGACAGATAATTCACCCCTCCACTTT
-	TRBV30	TRBJ2-7	-	CAWSPGLQLVQYF	TGTGCCTGGAGTCCGGGACTCCAATTAGTCCAGTACTTC